This TCR beta chain was profiled in a study of blood T cells in healthy people across ages (dated by TCRdb to about 2015). Looking at the study overall: In model experiments, template switching captured about one uniquely barcoded TCR beta cDNA molecule for every two T cells. Age-related changes in TCR beta repertoire diversity were measured in the study by deep sequencing normalized with unique cDNA molecular identifiers. The donors were split into four age groups: young (average approximately 16 years), middle-aged (about 40), aged (roughly 65) and long-lived (approximately 80). Donors of different ages were randomly distributed across sequencing lanes to avoid experimental bias. Using the same blood draw, the study looked at two additional independent replicas of 1 million unique cDNA reads for two donors, one aged 18 to 30 and the other aged 80 or older.

CDR1 and CDR2, per the germline V gene, are SGHDN and FVKESK. V is reduced by 0 bases and J by 6 bases, leaving a spacing of 13 bases between them. The CDR3, from cysteine to phenylalanine, totals 15 residues. The retained sequence is limited to the CDR3, 45 bases, with the frame set at the first base. Points the paper makes about the study in general: Since profiling was done on bulk unsorted PBMCs, naive and antigen-experienced compartments could not be conclusively compared. The CMV infection status of donors was not known, potentially confounding age-related changes in expanded clonotypes. There was a strong correlation between observed TCR beta diversity and the percentage of naive T cells measured by flow cytometry. Compared with the aged group, the long-lived group had more naive CD4+ T cells, fewer expanded clones and increased TCR diversity, a pattern suggesting age selection. As age increased, observed TCR beta diversity per million T cells dropped in a roughly linear way, and a significant reduction was already evident by age about 36. Estimates of total diversity from one million sequenced T cells were regarded as lower bounds and underestimates.

Notes on this clonotype: Its specific antigen is unknown. No clone much larger than this one lies a single base away; base qualities are absent.

The donors were roughly 39 Caucasian individuals from Russia, aged roughly 6 to 95 years, who were systemically healthy. Approximately 9 milliliters of peripheral blood were collected from each donor into EDTA-treated Vacutainer tubes. PBMCs were isolated by Ficoll-Paque density-gradient centrifugation, with at least 6 million obtained per sample. Trizol reagent was used to extract total RNA from PBMCs, with at least 5 micrograms per sample. Naive CD45RAhigh/CD27high T cell percentages were measured by flow cytometry on a PBMC aliquot from every donor. Libraries were made using 5' RACE. The sequencer listed for this sample is Illumina HiSeq 2500. A second PCR of about 7 to 12 cycles was run with a J-beta primer mix and a sample-barcoded 5' primer. A unique molecular identifier was introduced onto each TCR beta cDNA molecule by a template-switch 5' adaptor carrying 12 random nucleotides. At least 3 million CDR3-containing paired-end reads were obtained from each sample. First-strand cDNA synthesis was performed from all RNA using the Mint cDNA synthesis kit, with priming by a TRBC-specific oligonucleotide. All cDNA was treated with uracil-DNA glycosylase and then went through a first 18-cycle PCR with the universal primers M1SS and BC2_uni_R. The paper's data handling went like this. Each sample was normalized by randomly selecting 1 million high-quality reads, each carrying a distinct molecular identifier. Instead of being binned into consensus sequences, reads with shared molecular identifiers were discarded. CDR3 identification, clonotype clustering and error correction used MiTCR with a Q25 quality threshold and the strictest error-elimination algorithm. A nonparametric unseen species model with Euler transformation was used to estimate a lower bound on total TCR beta diversity. TCRdb redid the processing of the public reads, applying fastp at Q25 and MiXCR, and retained in-frame beta chains. Each CDR3 protein appears once, grouped with its most common genes and DNA. The authors' filters were not applied to this entry. The sample records about 770,000 distinct CDR3 sequences, more than 40% of which are singletons. Clones ranked in the top ten supply about 19% of the sample.

This TCR derives from a man in his 60s in good health. The chain was built from TRBV14 and TRBJ2-3; the D match is possibly TRBD1 or TRBD2, with 5 bases aligned in each. Specimen: blood. The sequence in DNA is TGTGCCAGCAGCCAAGAAGGGAGAGGGGCCGATACGCAGTATTTT. It translates as CASSQEGRGADTQYF.